The 7 T cell receptor beta chains reported below all come from one sample, sequenced in a study of blood T cell repertoires in COVID-19. Data came from immunoSEQ multiplex PCR; TCRdb stores just in-frame clones and leaves some out. In the table there are about 260,000 clones, 75% to 90% of which are singletons. Material: peripheral blood. All receptors derive from a woman aged 45-60 years who had recovered from COVID-19.

The rearrangement links TRBV4-1 to TRBJ2-7; D ambiguous. Between the trimmed V and J ends, which lost 1 base and 0 bases, there was a span of 16 bases. The CDR3 spans 17 residues. Germline lookup yields CDR1 MGHRA and CDR2 YSYEKL. The CDR3 loop reads CASSQVLRHLSSYEQYF. The CDR3 region has the DNA TGCGCCAGCAGCCAAGTTCTGAGGCACCTGAGCTCCTACGAGCAGTACTTC.

V is TRBV7-2 and J is TRBJ2-3; 11 bases are shared with TRBD1. The germline CDR1 and CDR2 sequences are SGHTA and FQGNSA. This CDR3 is built from 16 residues. Trimming at V came to 1 base and at J to 3 bases, leaving 3 bases not matched to a gene. DNA for the CDR3: TGTGCCAGCAGCTTAGGGGACAGGGGGTTGACAGATACGCAGTATTTT. It encodes CASSLGDRGLTDTQYF.

The chain uses TRBV15 and TRBJ2-7; D ambiguous. The CDR3 extends over 13 amino acids. From germline, CDR1 is LNHNV and CDR2 YYDKDF (reference sequence). Trimming stripped 3 bases from V and 0 bases from J, with 6 bases between. The CDR3 region has the DNA TGTGCCACCAGCAGCAAGAGCTCCTACGAGCAGTACTTC. It encodes CATSSKSSYEQYF. The complete variable domain, with remaining parts taken from reference TRBV15 and TRBJ2-7, reads DAMVIQNPRYQVTQFGKPVTLSCSQTLNHNVMYWYQQKSSQAPKLLFHYYDKDFNNEADTPDNFQSRRPNTSFCFLDIRSPGLGDTAMYLCATSSKSSYEQYFGPGTRLTVT.

For the CDR3, the DNA is TGTGCCAGTAGCCCCCTTTTAGGGGCGCAAATTAATGAAAAACTGTTTTTT. Its translation: CASSPLLGAQINEKLFF. This chain joins TRBV19 and TRBJ1-4; the D gene is possibly TRBD1 (5 bases). The CDR3 contains 17 residues. Trimming cost V 6 bases and J 4 bases, with 21 bases left between them. In germline, CDR1 is LNHDA, CDR2 SQIVND (reference sequence).

The chain combines TRBV19 with TRBJ1-1; TRBD1 aligns across 7 bases. The CDR3 contains 19 residues. The germline V gene has CDR1 LNHDA and CDR2 SQIVND (reference sequence). The V and J ends lost 0 bases and 0 bases, in that order; junction bases with no gene match: 13. This CDR3 is CASSIDRPGGSGMNTEAFF. The CDR3 nucleotides read TGTGCCAGTAGTATAGATCGGCCAGGGGGTTCGGGTATGAACACTGAAGCTTTCTTT.

The chain couples TRBV4-3 to TRBJ1-3; maybe TRBD1 (6 bases). The CDR3 runs to 15 residues. The germline CDR1 and CDR2 sequences are LGHNA and YSLEER. V was trimmed by 1 base and J by 4 bases, leaving 11 bases between them. The CDR3 is CASSQGQGMGNTIYF. In DNA, the CDR3 is TGCGCCAGCAGCCAAGGTCAGGGGATGGGAAACACCATATATTTT.

This chain connects TRBV28 to TRBJ2-7, with a tentative D call TRBD1 (5 bases). CDR1 and CDR2 (germline): MDHEN, SYDVKM. The CDR3 spans 14 residues. Trimming removed 4 bases from V and 2 bases from J, with 12 bases in between. Written as DNA, the CDR3 is TGTGCCAGCAGTTCAAACAGGCTAACCTACGAGCAGTACTTC. As protein: CASSSNRLTYEQYF.